These 3 T cell receptor beta chains originate from one sample sequenced in a study of cytomegalovirus exposure and HLA in healthy donors. Vbeta (60) and Jbeta (13) primers were used in the PCR. Repertoires were generated with immunoSEQ multiplex PCR, while TCRdb's copy carries only in-frame clones and drops some. This repertoire shows approximately 170,000 clones, 75% found once; its top ten account for around 4.7%. The sequenced sample consisted of PBMCs. These receptors all stem from a male donor in good health and CMV-seronegative.

This clone came up a few times. The chain recombines TRBV9 with TRBJ2-1; 11 bases fit TRBD2. Germline V gives CDR1 SGDLS, CDR2 YYNGEE. The CDR3 covers 15 residues. V shed 2 bases, J shed 3 bases, and the junction held 1 base outside the gene matches. The CDR3 DNA sequence: TGTGCCAGCAGCGTGACTAGCGGGGACTACAATGAGCAGTTCTTC. Its protein product is CASSVTSGDYNEQFF.

Notes on this clone: The junction departs from germline at one end; a sequencing error may be responsible. This specimen includes other DNA sequences encoding the same CDR3. The chain couples TRBV5-6 to TRBJ1-3, with D possibly TRBD1 on 5 matching bases. Germline V gene sequence: CDR1 SGHDT, CDR2 YYEEEE. The CDR3 sequence is 16 residues long. CDR3 DNA sequence: TGTGCCGGCAGCCGATTTGTCAGGGAACCTGGAAACACCATATATTTT. As protein: CAGSRFVREPGNTIYF.

The chain links TRBV29-1 to TRBJ2-7; 8 bases fit TRBD2. Germline values: CDR1 SQVTM, CDR2 ANQGSEA. The CDR3 runs to 13 residues. V lost 7 bases and J lost 4; bases outside the gene matches: 9. In DNA form, the CDR3 reads TGCAGCGCCGCCGGGACTAGTATTTACGAGCAGTACTTC. Translation: CSAAGTSIYEQYF.